This is a list of T cell receptor beta chains from one sample in a study of PD-1 blockade in classical Hodgkin lymphoma. Clones were sequenced by immunoSEQ multiplex PCR, and TCRdb holds only the in-frame ones, with some missing. The profile shows about 13,000 clones, 80% of them singletons. Sequencing was performed on peripheral blood mononuclear cells (PBMCs), taken at baseline. The receptors shown here come from a human donor with classical Hodgkin lymphoma. Each CDR3 is given with its conserved first and last residue. Each record gives: V gene, clone size, D gene, J gene, CDR3 protein, CDR3 DNA. A D gene is named only where the DNA matches it firmly. Size values are once, few and many counts, or a class for expanded clones, and some rows have none.

TRBV5-4,NA,NA,TRBJ1-2,CASSFEPNYGYTF,TGTGCCAGCAGCTTCGAACCGAACTATGGCTACACCTTC
TRBV6-5,NA,NA,TRBJ2-3,CASSYSGTDTQYF,TGTGCCAGCAGTTACTCGGGCACAGATACGCAGTATTTT
TRBV19,NA,NA,TRBJ2-5,CASSTRGETQYF,TGTGCCAGTAGTACCAGGGGTGAGACCCAGTACTTC
TRBV6-5,NA,TRBD1,TRBJ1-2,CASSSTMTGEGGYTF,TGTGCCAGCAGTAGTACTATGACAGGGGAGGGTGGCTACACCTTC
TRBV28,NA,NA,TRBJ1-5,CASSFGGQPNQPQHF,TGTGCCAGCAGTTTCGGTGGACAACCCAATCAGCCCCAGCATTTT
TRBV18,few,TRBD1,TRBJ1-6,CASSIGQGASPLHF,TGTGCCAGCTCAATTGGACAGGGTGCTTCACCCCTCCACTTT
TRBV6-5,NA,NA,TRBJ2-7,CASTPGLGYEQYF,TGTGCCAGCACCCCGGGACTCGGCTACGAGCAGTACTTC
TRBV4-3,NA,TRBD1,TRBJ1-5,CASSQNGGGGGPQHF,TGCGCCAGCAGCCAAAATGGAGGGGGCGGTGGGCCCCAGCATTTT
TRBV29-1,NA,NA,TRBJ2-5,CSVEVPIETQYF,TGCAGCGTTGAAGTGCCAATTGAGACCCAGTACTTC
TRBV7-2,NA,NA,TRBJ2-3,CASSLVTGVTDTQYF,TGTGCCAGCAGCTTGGTTACGGGGGTCACAGATACGCAGTATTTT
TRBV11-2,NA,TRBD2,TRBJ2-7,CASRKTGTSGSYEQYF,TGTGCCAGCAGAAAAACCGGGACTAGCGGCTCCTACGAGCAGTACTTC
TRBV6-6,NA,TRBD1,TRBJ1-6,CASSLSQGAGNSPLHF,TGTGCCAGCAGTTTATCACAGGGGGCCGGGAATTCACCCCTCCACTTT
TRBV19,NA,NA,TRBJ2-3,CASSISRGGSDTQYF,TGTGCCAGTAGTATCAGCAGGGGGGGATCAGATACGCAGTATTTT
TRBV19,NA,NA,TRBJ1-5,CASSPQWDLRGNQPQHF,TGTGCCAGTAGTCCCCAATGGGACCTGAGGGGCAATCAGCCCCAGCATTTT
TRBV9,NA,NA,TRBJ2-3,CASSVPTGRTDTQYF,TGTGCCAGCAGCGTCCCGACTGGCCGCACAGATACGCAGTATTTT
TRBV18,NA,TRBD1,TRBJ1-2,CASSLKLDREADGYTF,TGTGCCAGCTCATTAAAACTAGACAGGGAAGCGGATGGCTACACCTTC
TRBV9,NA,NA,TRBJ1-2,CASSSDWDGYTF,TGTGCCAGCAGCTCAGACTGGGATGGCTACACCTTC
TRBV5-4,NA,NA,TRBJ2-5,CASSPPGSRQETQYF,TGTGCCAGCAGCCCCCCGGGGTCACGCCAAGAGACCCAGTACTTC
TRBV19,NA,NA,TRBJ1-5,CASSIETGRHQPQHF,TGTGCCAGTAGTATAGAGACCGGGAGGCATCAGCCCCAGCATTTT
TRBV6-5,few,TRBD1,TRBJ2-3,CASSRRDRSDTQYF,TGTGCCAGCAGTCGCCGGGACAGGTCCGATACGCAGTATTTT
TRBV29-1,once,TRBD2,TRBJ2-1,CSVSGTTPRTGEQFF,TGCAGCGTTTCCGGGACTACCCCCCGGACCGGTGAGCAGTTCTTC
TRBV15,NA,NA,TRBJ1-3,CATSREGALGNTIYF,TGTGCCACCAGCAGAGAGGGGGCATTAGGAAACACCATATATTTT
TRBV28,NA,NA,TRBJ1-3,CASSLRTREKSSGNTIYF,TGTGCCAGCAGTTTACGGACCAGGGAAAAAAGCTCTGGAAACACCATATATTTT
TRBV5-1,NA,NA,TRBJ1-6,CASSPGDSYNSPLHF,TGCGCCAGCAGCCCAGGGGACTCCTATAATTCACCCCTCCACTTT
TRBV10-3,few,NA,TRBJ1-1,CAITRSEGADTEAFF,TGTGCCATCACCCGGAGTGAAGGGGCGGACACTGAAGCTTTCTTT
TRBV30,NA,NA,TRBJ1-1,CAWSVIWGVRHTEAFF,TGTGCCTGGAGTGTAATCTGGGGCGTTCGCCACACTGAAGCTTTCTTT
TRBV4-2,NA,NA,TRBJ2-3,CASSQGPTSSDTQYF,TGTGCCAGCAGCCAAGGGCCGACTAGTTCAGATACGCAGTATTTT
TRBV9,NA,TRBD2,TRBJ2-3,CASSVVGLADSTDTQYF,TGTGCCAGCAGCGTAGTTGGACTAGCGGATAGCACAGATACGCAGTATTTT
TRBV5-5,NA,NA,TRBJ2-7,CASSLAQSVEQYF,TGTGCCAGCAGCTTGGCGCAGTCTGTGGAGCAGTACTTC
TRBV6-5,NA,NA,TRBJ2-7,CASSPRRGPYEQYF,TGTGCCAGTAGCCCGAGGCGCGGGCCCTACGAGCAGTACTTC
TRBV18,NA,NA,TRBJ1-4,CASSPGFNEKLFF,TGTGCCAGCTCACCAGGGTTTAATGAAAAACTGTTTTTT
TRBV11-2,hyperexpanded,NA,TRBJ2-7,CASSVTSSYEQYF,TGTGCCAGCAGCGTGACTAGTTCCTACGAGCAGTACTTC
TRBV11-2,NA,NA,TRBJ2-7,CASSLGIGYEQYF,TGTGCCAGCAGCTTAGGAATTGGGTACGAGCAGTACTTC
TRBV28,NA,NA,TRBJ1-2,CASSLWNLRGEGGGYTF,TGTGCCAGCAGTTTATGGAACTTAAGGGGGGAAGGTGGTGGCTACACCTTC